This entry lists 17 T cell receptor beta chains sequenced from one sample in a study of shared clonotypes between healthy human individuals. Here immunoSEQ multiplex PCR was the method, and the copy in TCRdb shows in-frame clones only, minus some. The sample has about 800,000 clones, around 96% seen once. CD45RO-negative cells were positively selected for CCR7, leaving out terminally differentiated effector memory CD45RA+ cells. The sequenced sample consisted of naive CD8+ T cells sorted from blood. These receptors were collected from a man aged 25 to 45 in good health.

This rearrangement joins TRBV28 to TRBJ2-7, with 7 bases aligning to TRBD1. The CDR3 spans 13 residues. In germline, CDR1 is MDHEN, CDR2 SYDVKM. J gave up 5 bases and V 5 bases, and 6 bases lay outside the gene matches. CDR3 sequence: CASSTTGPHEQYF. DNA for the CDR3: TGTGCCAGCAGTACGACAGGGCCCCACGAGCAGTACTTC. The full variable domain, in which reference TRBV28 and TRBJ2-7 provide the parts outside the CDR3, is DVKVTQSSRYLVKRTGEKVFLECVQDMDHENMFWYRQDPGLGLRLIYFSYDVKMKEKGDIPEGYSVSREKKERFSLILESASTNQTSMYLCASSTTGPHEQYFGPGTRLTVT.

The chain links TRBV13 to TRBJ2-7; no reliable D call. CDR3 length equals 13 residues. V was trimmed by 0 bases and J by 4 bases, leaving 7 bases between them. Germline loops: CDR1 PRHDT, CDR2 FYEKMQ (reference sequence). The DNA for the CDR3 is TGTGCCAGCAGCTTAGGACAGCTTTACGAGCAGTACTTC. Translated, it gives CASSLGQLYEQYF.

The chain is built from TRBV7-9 and TRBJ1-2, with D perhaps matching TRBD1 (6 bases). The V and J ends lost 1 base and 4 bases respectively, with 13 bases between them. CDR1 and CDR2 from the germline V gene are SEHNR and FQNEAQ (reference sequence). This CDR3 region has 15 residues. CDR3 loop: CASSLGAGTSYGYTF. The CDR3 coding sequence is TGTGCCAGCAGCTTAGGGGCCGGGACATCCTATGGCTACACCTTC.

The chain couples TRBV5-6 to TRBJ1-4; 9 bases map to TRBD1. The germline V gene has CDR1 SGHDT and CDR2 YYEEEE. The CDR3 covers 16 residues. V lost 0 bases to trimming and J lost 5 bases; unmatched junction nucleotides: 5. CDR3 in amino acids: CASSLAGTGINEKLFF. DNA of the CDR3: TGTGCCAGCAGCTTGGCCGGGACAGGGATAAATGAAAAACTGTTTTTT.

This chain uses TRBV28 with TRBJ2-1; tentative D call: TRBD2 (5 bases). Germline V gives CDR1 MDHEN, CDR2 SYDVKM. This CDR3 has 11 residues. The V and J ends lost 6 bases and 15 bases respectively, with 15 bases between them. The chain's CDR3 is CASSRDRDLFF. Here the CDR3 DNA reads TGTGCCAGCAGCCGCGATCGGGATCTGTTCTTC. Variable domain in full (rest from reference TRBV28 and TRBJ2-1): DVKVTQSSRYLVKRTGEKVFLECVQDMDHENMFWYRQDPGLGLRLIYFSYDVKMKEKGDIPEGYSVSREKKERFSLILESASTNQTSMYLCASSRDRDLFFGPGTRLTVL.

This chain connects TRBV14 to TRBJ2-1, with 9 bases lining up with TRBD2. The CDR3 sequence is 13 residues long. Trimming at V came to 4 bases and at J to 7 bases, leaving 2 bases not matched to a gene. The germline CDR1 and CDR2 sequences are SGHDN and FVKESK. DNA for the CDR3: TGTGCCAGCAGCCTTAGCGGGAGTAATGAGCAGTTCTTC. Its protein is CASSLSGSNEQFF.

This rearrangement joins TRBV5-8 to TRBJ2-7; no firm D call. V was pared by 2 bases and J by 2 bases, with 11 bases between. The V gene's germline CDR1 is SGHTS and CDR2 YDEGEE. This CDR3 has 14 amino acids. CDR3 amino acids: CASSLIHGTYEQYF. Here the CDR3 DNA reads TGTGCCAGCAGCTTAATTCACGGAACCTACGAGCAGTACTTC.

V is TRBV6-6 and J is TRBJ2-5; 8 bases align to TRBD2. The germline V gene encodes CDR1 MNHNY and CDR2 SVGAGI (reference sequence). The CDR3 loop spans 16 amino acids. After removal of 2 bases from V and 2 bases from J, the junction contained 7 bases not matched to a gene. The CDR3 here is CASSYPLLAGQETQYF. The DNA for the CDR3 is TGTGCCAGCAGTTACCCCCTCTTAGCGGGACAAGAGACCCAGTACTTC.

This clone was recorded a few times. The chain recombines TRBV11-2 with TRBJ2-1; D is perhaps TRBD2 (6 bases). The CDR3 is 16 residues long. Per the germline V gene, CDR1 is SGHAT and CDR2 is FQNNGV. Trimming removed 1 base at V and 2 bases at J, with 12 bases between. The CDR3 loop reads CASSLVRGKTYNEQFF. CDR3 bases: TGTGCCAGCAGCTTAGTGCGGGGAAAAACCTACAATGAGCAGTTCTTC.

V gene TRBV7-9 combines with J gene TRBJ1-1, with D maybe TRBD1 (5 bases). CDR1 is SEHNR, CDR2 FQNEAQ, per germline (reference sequence). This CDR3 is built from 12 residues. Trimming took 1 base from V and 8 from J, leaving 8 bases between them. The CDR3 DNA reads as TGTGCCAGCAGCTTAGACCGGGGGGAAGCTTTCTTT. It is translated as CASSLDRGEAFF. Based on the CDR3 plus reference TRBV7-9 and TRBJ1-1, the full variable domain is DTGVSQNPRHKITKRGQNVTFRCDPISEHNRLYWYRQTLGQGPEFLTYFQNEAQLEKSRLLSDRFSAERPKGSFSTLEIQRTEQGDSAMYLCASSLDRGEAFFGQGTRLTVV.

This chain links TRBV29-1 with TRBJ2-1; 9 bases are a match to TRBD2. The V gene's germline CDR1 is SQVTM and CDR2 ANQGSEA. V gave up 6 bases and J gave up 9 bases; unmatched junction bases: 15. The CDR3 contains 15 residues. In DNA, the CDR3 is TGCAGCGTCCGGGAGTCTAGCGGGATAATGGGTGAGCAGTTCTTC. Its translation: CSVRESSGIMGEQFF.

The V call is TRBV5-5, the J call TRBJ2-7, with 10 bases matching TRBD2. The ends lost 4 bases at V and 6 bases at J; junction bases unmatched: 4. Germline V lookup: CDR1 SGHKS, CDR2 YYEKEE (reference sequence). This CDR3 is 13 amino acids long. Here the CDR3 DNA reads TGTGCCAGCAGCCCGGGACTAGCGCGCGAGCAGTACTTC. This codes for CASSPGLAREQYF.

This chain connects TRBV5-5 to TRBJ1-4; 7 bases line up with TRBD1. After removal of 4 bases from V and 12 bases from J, the junction contained 3 bases not matched to a gene. Germline assignment: CDR1 SGHKS and CDR2 YYEKEE (reference sequence). The CDR3 contains 11 residues. This chain's CDR3 is CASSGDRELFF. CDR3 nucleotides: TGTGCCAGCAGCGGAGACAGGGAACTGTTTTTT.

The chain couples TRBV5-6 to TRBJ1-1; maybe TRBD1 (6 bases). V dropped 1 base and J dropped 5 bases, with 12 bases sitting between them. CDR3 size: 14 residues. Germline values: CDR1 SGHDT, CDR2 YYEEEE. CDR3 in amino acids: CASSLSGVVTEAFF. Here the CDR3 DNA reads TGTGCCAGCAGCTTGTCAGGGGTGGTAACTGAAGCTTTCTTT.

This chain links TRBV9 with TRBJ2-3; 11 bases are shared with TRBD2. The CDR3 loop spans 15 amino acids. The ends lost 7 bases at V and 2 bases at J; junction bases unmatched: 6. Germline V CDR1 and CDR2: SGDLS, YYNGEE. CDR3 sequence reads: CASGGTSGITDTQYF. Here the CDR3 DNA reads TGTGCCAGCGGTGGGACTAGCGGTATCACAGATACGCAGTATTTT.

V usage is TRBV27 and J usage is TRBJ1-2; D is uncertain. Germline lookup yields CDR1 MNHEY and CDR2 SMNVEV (reference sequence). This CDR3 is built from 14 residues. Deletions cut 3 bases from V and 5 bases from J, with 13 bases between. CDR3 nucleotides: TGTGCCAGCAGTTTGATGGCCCCCCCATATGGCTACACCTTC. Amino acid sequence: CASSLMAPPYGYTF.

V usage is TRBV5-4 and J usage is TRBJ1-2; 9 bases are a match to TRBD1. Germline V gives CDR1 SGHNT, CDR2 YYREEE (reference sequence). Losses at the gene ends were 6 bases for V and 6 bases for J; bases not matched to a gene: 12. The CDR3 spans 15 residues. CDR3 region: CASINFNRGQDGYTF. In DNA, the CDR3 is TGTGCCAGCATCAATTTCAACAGGGGGCAGGATGGCTACACCTTC.